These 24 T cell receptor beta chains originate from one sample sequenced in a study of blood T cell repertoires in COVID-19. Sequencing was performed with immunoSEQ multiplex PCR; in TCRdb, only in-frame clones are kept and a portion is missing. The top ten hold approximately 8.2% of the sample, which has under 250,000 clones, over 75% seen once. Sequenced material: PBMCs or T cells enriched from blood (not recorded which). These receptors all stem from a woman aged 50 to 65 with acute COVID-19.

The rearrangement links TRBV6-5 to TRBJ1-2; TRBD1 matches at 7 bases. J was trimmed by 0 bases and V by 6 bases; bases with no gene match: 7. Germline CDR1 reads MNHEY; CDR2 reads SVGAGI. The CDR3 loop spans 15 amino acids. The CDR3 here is CASRSGTEANYGYTF. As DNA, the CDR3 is TGTGCCAGCAGGTCTGGGACAGAAGCTAACTATGGCTACACCTTC.

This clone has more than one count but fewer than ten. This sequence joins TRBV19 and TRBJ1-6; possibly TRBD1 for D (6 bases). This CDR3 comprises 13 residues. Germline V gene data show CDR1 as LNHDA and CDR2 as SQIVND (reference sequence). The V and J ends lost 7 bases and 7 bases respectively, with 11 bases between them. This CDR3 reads CASKATGNSPLHF. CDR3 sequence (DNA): TGTGCCAGTAAAGCGACAGGAAATTCACCCCTCCACTTT.

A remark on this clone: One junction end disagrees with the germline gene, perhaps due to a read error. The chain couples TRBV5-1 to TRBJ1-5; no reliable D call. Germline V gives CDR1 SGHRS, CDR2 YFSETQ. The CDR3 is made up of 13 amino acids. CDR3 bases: TGCGCCAGCAGCTTGGACAGCAATCGGCCCCAGCATTTT. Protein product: CASSLDSNRPQHF. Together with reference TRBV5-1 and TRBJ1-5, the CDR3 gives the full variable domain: KAGVTQTPRYLIKTRGQQVTLSCSPISGHRSVSWYQQTPGQGLQFLFEYFSETQRNKGNFPGRFSGRQFSNSRSEMNVSTLELGDSALYLCASSLDSNRPQHFGDGTRLSIL.

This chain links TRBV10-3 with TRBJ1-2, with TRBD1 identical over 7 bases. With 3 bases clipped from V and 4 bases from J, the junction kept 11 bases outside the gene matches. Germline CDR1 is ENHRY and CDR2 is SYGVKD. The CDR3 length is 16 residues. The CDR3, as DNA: TGTGCCATCAGTGAAGGGCAGGGGGAAAGGGTCTATGGCTACACCTTC. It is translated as CAISEGQGERVYGYTF.

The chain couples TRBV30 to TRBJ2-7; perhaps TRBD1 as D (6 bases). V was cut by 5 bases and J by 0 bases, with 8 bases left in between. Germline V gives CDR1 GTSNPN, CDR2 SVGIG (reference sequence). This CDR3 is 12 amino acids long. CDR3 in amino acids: CAWGTSSYEQYF. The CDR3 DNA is TGTGCCTGGGGGACAAGCTCCTACGAGCAGTACTTC.

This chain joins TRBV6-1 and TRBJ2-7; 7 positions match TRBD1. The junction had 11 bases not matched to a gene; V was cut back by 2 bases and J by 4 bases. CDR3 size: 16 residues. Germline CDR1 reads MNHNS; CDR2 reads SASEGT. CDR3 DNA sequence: TGTGCCAGCAGTGAACAGACAGGGTTCTCTGCGTACGAGCAGTACTTC. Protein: CASSEQTGFSAYEQYF.

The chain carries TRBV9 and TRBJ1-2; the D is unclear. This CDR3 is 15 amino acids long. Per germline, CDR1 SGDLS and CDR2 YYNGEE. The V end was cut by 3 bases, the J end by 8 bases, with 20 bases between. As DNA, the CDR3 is TGTGCCAGCAGCGCTCCCGGGGTCCCTTTTGGCGGCTACACCTTC. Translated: CASSAPGVPFGGYTF.

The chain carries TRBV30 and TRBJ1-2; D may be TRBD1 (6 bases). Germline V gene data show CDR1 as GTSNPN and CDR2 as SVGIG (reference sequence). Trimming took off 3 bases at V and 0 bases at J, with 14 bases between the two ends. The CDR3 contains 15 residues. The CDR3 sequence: CAWSAGTPTNYGYTF. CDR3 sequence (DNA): TGTGCCTGGAGCGCTGGGACACCCACTAACTATGGCTACACCTTC.

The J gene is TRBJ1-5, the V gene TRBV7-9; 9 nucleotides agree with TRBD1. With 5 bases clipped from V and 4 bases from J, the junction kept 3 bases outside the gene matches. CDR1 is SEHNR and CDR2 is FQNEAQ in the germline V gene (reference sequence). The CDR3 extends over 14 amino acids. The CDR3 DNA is TGTGCCAGCAGCCGGGACAGGGCTAATCAGCCCCAGCATTTT. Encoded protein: CASSRDRANQPQHF.

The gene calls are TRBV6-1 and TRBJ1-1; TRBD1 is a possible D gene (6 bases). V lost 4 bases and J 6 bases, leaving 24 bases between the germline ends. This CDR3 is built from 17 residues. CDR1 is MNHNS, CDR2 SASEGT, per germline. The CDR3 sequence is CASSVYGTGTIGPEAFF. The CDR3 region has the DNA TGTGCCAGCAGTGTTTACGGTACAGGGACCATAGGGCCTGAAGCTTTCTTT.

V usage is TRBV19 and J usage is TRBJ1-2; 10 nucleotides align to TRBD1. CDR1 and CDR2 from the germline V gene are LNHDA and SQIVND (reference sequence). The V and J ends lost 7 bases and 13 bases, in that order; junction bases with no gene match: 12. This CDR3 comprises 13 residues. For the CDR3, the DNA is TGTGCCAGTACCCCACCCGACAGGGGGCAGGCCACCTTC. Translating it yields CASTPPDRGQATF.

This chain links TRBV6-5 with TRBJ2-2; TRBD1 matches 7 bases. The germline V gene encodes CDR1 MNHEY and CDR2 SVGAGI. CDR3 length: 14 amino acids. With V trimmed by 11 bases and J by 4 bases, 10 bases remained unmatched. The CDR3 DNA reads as TGTGCCTGTTTAGACAGGGCGTCCACCGGGGAGCTGTTTTTT. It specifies CACLDRASTGELFF.

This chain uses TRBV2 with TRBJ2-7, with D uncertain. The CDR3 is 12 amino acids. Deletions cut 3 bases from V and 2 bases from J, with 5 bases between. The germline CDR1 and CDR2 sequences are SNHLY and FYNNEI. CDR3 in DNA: TGTGCCAGCAGTGACCCTGCCTACGAGCAGTACTTC. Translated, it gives CASSDPAYEQYF. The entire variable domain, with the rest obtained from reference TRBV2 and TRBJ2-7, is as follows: EPEVTQTPSHQVTQMGQEVILRCVPISNHLYFYWYRQILGQKVEFLVSFYNNEISEKSEIFDDQFSVERPDGSNFTLKIRSTKLEDSAMYFCASSDPAYEQYFGPGTRLTVT.

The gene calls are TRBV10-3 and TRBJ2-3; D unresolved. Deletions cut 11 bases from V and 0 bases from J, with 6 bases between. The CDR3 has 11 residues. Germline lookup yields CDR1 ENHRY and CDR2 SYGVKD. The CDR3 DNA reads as TGTGCCGTTACAAGCACAGATACGCAGTATTTT. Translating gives CAVTSTDTQYF.

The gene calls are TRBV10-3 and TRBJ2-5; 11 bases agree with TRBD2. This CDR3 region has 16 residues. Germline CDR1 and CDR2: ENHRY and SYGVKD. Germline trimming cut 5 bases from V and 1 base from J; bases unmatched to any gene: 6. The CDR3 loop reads CAISQLAGEGQETQYF. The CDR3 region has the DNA TGTGCCATCAGTCAACTAGCGGGGGAAGGCCAAGAGACCCAGTACTTC.

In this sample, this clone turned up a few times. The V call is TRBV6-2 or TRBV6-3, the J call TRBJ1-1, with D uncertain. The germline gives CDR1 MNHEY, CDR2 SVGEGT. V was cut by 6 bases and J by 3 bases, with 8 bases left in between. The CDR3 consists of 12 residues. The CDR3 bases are TGTGCCAGCAGCAGCTCCCACACTGAAGCTTTCTTT. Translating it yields CASSSSHTEAFF.

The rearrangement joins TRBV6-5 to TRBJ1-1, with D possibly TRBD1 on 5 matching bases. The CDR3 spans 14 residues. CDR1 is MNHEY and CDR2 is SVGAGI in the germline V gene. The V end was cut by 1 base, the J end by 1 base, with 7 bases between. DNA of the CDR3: TGTGCCAGCAGTTACTTCGGACAGAACACTGAAGCTTTCTTT. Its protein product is CASSYFGQNTEAFF.

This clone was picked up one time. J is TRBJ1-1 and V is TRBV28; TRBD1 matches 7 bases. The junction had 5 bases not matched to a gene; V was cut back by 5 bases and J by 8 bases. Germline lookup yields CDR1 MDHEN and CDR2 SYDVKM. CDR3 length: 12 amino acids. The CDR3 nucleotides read TGTGCCAGCAGTCTTTCGGACAGGGAAGCTTTCTTT. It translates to CASSLSDREAFF.

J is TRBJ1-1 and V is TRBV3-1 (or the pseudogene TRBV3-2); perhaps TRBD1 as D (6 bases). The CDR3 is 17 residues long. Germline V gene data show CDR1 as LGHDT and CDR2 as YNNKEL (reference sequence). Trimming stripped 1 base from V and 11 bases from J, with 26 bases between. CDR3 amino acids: CASSQGTAGDTHRVAFF. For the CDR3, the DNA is TGTGCCAGCAGCCAAGGCACGGCGGGGGACACTCATCGGGTCGCTTTCTTT.

This CDR3 is CASSRQGDEKLFF. CDR3 nucleotide sequence: TGTGCCAGCTCAAGACAGGGGGATGAAAAACTGTTTTTT. The V and J genes are TRBV18 and TRBJ1-4; TRBD1 matches at 9 bases. With V trimmed by 5 bases and J by 6 bases, 1 base remained unmatched. The length of the CDR3 is 13 residues. Germline V gives CDR1 KGHSH, CDR2 LQKENI. Together with reference TRBV18 and TRBJ1-4, the CDR3 gives the full variable domain: NAGVMQNPRHLVRRRGQEARLRCSPMKGHSHVYWYRQLPEEGLKFMVYLQKENIIDESGMPKERFSAEFPKEGPSILRIQQVVRGDSAAYFCASSRQGDEKLFFGSGTQLSVL.

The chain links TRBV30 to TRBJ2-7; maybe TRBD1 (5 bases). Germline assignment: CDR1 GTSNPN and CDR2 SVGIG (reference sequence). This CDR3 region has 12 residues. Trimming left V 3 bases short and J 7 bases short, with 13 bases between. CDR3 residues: CAWRGPKGEQYF. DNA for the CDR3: TGTGCCTGGAGGGGCCCCAAGGGGGAGCAGTACTTC.

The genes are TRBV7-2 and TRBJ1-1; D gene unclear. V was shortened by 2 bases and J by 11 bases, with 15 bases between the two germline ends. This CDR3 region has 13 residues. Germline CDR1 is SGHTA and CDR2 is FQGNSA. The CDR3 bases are TGTGCCAGCAGCTTAATTTTAGAGCAGAGGGCTTTCTTT. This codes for CASSLILEQRAFF.

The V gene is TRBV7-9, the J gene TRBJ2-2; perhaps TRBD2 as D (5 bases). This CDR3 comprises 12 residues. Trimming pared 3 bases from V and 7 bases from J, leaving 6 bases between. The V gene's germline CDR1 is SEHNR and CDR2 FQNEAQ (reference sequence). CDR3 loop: CASSFGSGELFF. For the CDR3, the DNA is TGTGCCAGCAGCTTTGGGAGCGGGGAGCTGTTTTTT.

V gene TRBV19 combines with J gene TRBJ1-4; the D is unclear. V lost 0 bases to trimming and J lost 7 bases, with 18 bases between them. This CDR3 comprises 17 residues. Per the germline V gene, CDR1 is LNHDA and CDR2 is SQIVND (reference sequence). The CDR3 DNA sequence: TGTGCCAGTAGTATAGATCTTTTGGGCGGGCCGTCTGAAAAACTGTTTTTT. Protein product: CASSIDLLGGPSEKLFF.